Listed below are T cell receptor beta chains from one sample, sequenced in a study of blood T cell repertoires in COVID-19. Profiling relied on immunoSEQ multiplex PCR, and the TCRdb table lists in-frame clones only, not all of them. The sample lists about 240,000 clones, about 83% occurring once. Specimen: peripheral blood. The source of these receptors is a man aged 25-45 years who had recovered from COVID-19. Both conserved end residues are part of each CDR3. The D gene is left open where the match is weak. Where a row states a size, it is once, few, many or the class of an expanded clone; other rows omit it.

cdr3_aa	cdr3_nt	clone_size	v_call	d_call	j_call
CASSLERAGGRDEQFF	TGTGCCAGCAGCTTAGAGCGAGCGGGGGGCCGGGATGAGCAGTTCTTC	NA	TRBV7-4	TRBD2	TRBJ2-1
CASRGPSGGPNEQFF	TGTGCCAGCAGGGGACCTAGCGGGGGGCCCAATGAGCAGTTCTTC	once	TRBV2	TRBD2	TRBJ2-1
CASSHSQGAGGEKLFF	TGTGCCAGCAGCCACTCACAGGGGGCCGGGGGTGAAAAACTGTTTTTT	NA	TRBV11-3	TRBD1	TRBJ1-4
CASSPPGSEGYEQYF	TGTGCCAGCTCACCACCGGGTAGCGAGGGCTACGAGCAGTACTTC	NA	TRBV18	NA	TRBJ2-7
CASSPLGTSAAGGTGELFF	TGTGCCAGCTCACCCTTGGGCACTAGCGCCGCCGGAGGTACCGGGGAGCTGTTTTTT	once	TRBV18	TRBD2	TRBJ2-2
CASSKWAEAFF	TGTGCCAGCAGCAAGTGGGCCGAAGCTTTCTTT	NA	TRBV28	NA	TRBJ1-1
CASSEGGATGELFF	TGTGCCAGCAGTGAAGGTGGGGCCACCGGGGAGCTGTTTTTT	few	TRBV6-4	NA	TRBJ2-2
CASSQAGLAGVQTQYF	TGCGCCAGCAGCCAAGCGGGACTAGCGGGGGTTCAGACCCAGTACTTC	NA	TRBV4-1	TRBD2	TRBJ2-5
CASSFQLAGGRGTDTQYF	TGCGCCAGCAGCTTCCAACTAGCGGGGGGGCGAGGCACAGATACGCAGTATTTT	NA	TRBV5-1	TRBD2	TRBJ2-3
CASSQDHRFDQPQHF	TGTGCCAGCAGCCAAGATCATCGGTTCGATCAGCCCCAGCATTTT	NA	TRBV3-1/TRBV3-2	NA	TRBJ1-5
CASSQGFQGVYGYTF	TGTGCCAGCAGCCAAGGATTTCAGGGGGTTTACGGCTACACCTTC	few	TRBV3-1/TRBV3-2	TRBD1	TRBJ1-2
CASSNLRDRGPSTDTQYF	TGTGCCAGTAGCAACCTCCGGGACAGGGGCCCTAGCACAGATACGCAGTATTTT	NA	TRBV19	TRBD1	TRBJ2-3
CASSQAPTGEQFF	TGTGCCAGCAGCCAAGCCCCCACGGGTGAGCAGTTCTTC	NA	TRBV14	NA	TRBJ2-1
CASRRSWTGLLDGYTF	TGTGCCAGCAGACGGTCTTGGACAGGGCTCTTAGATGGCTACACCTTC	NA	TRBV2	TRBD1	TRBJ1-2
CASSLARVGQPQHF	TGTGCCAGCAGCTTAGCGAGGGTAGGGCAGCCCCAGCATTTT	NA	TRBV7-2	NA	TRBJ1-5
CASSLSGSGELFF	TGTGCCAGCTCGCTTTCAGGGTCCGGGGAGCTGTTTTTT	NA	TRBV18	NA	TRBJ2-2
CAISEAKTGGAETQYF	TGTGCCATCAGTGAGGCAAAGACAGGGGGCGCGGAGACCCAGTACTTC	once	TRBV10-3	TRBD1	TRBJ2-5
CASSNRDRSSPLHF	TGTGCCAGTAGTAACCGGGACAGGAGTTCACCCCTCCACTTT	once	TRBV19	TRBD1	TRBJ1-6
CASRPAGRGGSGYTF	TGTGCCAGCAGGCCCGCTGGCAGGGGAGGGAGTGGCTACACCTTC	NA	TRBV7-2	NA	TRBJ1-2
CASSVEGAVSDTEAFF	TGTGCCAGCAGCGTAGAGGGGGCAGTCTCTGACACTGAAGCTTTCTTT	NA	TRBV9	TRBD1	TRBJ1-1
CSASNTQGSYNEQFF	TGCAGTGCTAGTAATACACAGGGGTCCTACAATGAGCAGTTCTTC	NA	TRBV20-1	TRBD1	TRBJ2-1
CASTRRKLFF	TGTGCCAGCACTCGCAGAAAACTGTTTTTT	NA	TRBV11-2	NA	TRBJ1-4
CASSVQRGGQGTQYF	TGTGCCAGCAGTGTGCAGCGGGGGGGGCAGGGGACCCAGTACTTC	NA	TRBV2	TRBD2	TRBJ2-5
CATSDSTGSNQPQHF	TGTGCCACCAGTGATTCGACAGGATCCAATCAGCCCCAGCATTTT	NA	TRBV24-1	NA	TRBJ1-5
CASSYETGQPQHF	TGTGCCAGCAGTTATGAGACAGGTCAGCCCCAGCATTTT	NA	TRBV6-4	NA	TRBJ1-5
CASSARTGARWGEAFF	TGTGCCAGCAGCGCCCGGACAGGGGCCCGGTGGGGTGAAGCTTTCTTT	NA	TRBV9	TRBD1	TRBJ1-1
CASDPGLSVEQYF	TGTGCCAGCGATCCGGGACTTTCGGTCGAGCAGTACTTC	few	TRBV2	NA	TRBJ2-7
CASSLSSGIDYGYTF	TGTGCCAGCAGCCTTAGCAGTGGTATAGACTATGGCTACACCTTC	NA	TRBV7-9	NA	TRBJ1-2
CASSSNPGQYSNQPQHF	TGTGCCAGCAGCTCGAACCCGGGACAGTATAGCAATCAGCCCCAGCATTTT	few	TRBV5-4	TRBD1	TRBJ1-5
CASSRGDDQPQHF	TGTGCCAGCAGCCGGGGAGATGATCAGCCCCAGCATTTT	NA	TRBV5-6	NA	TRBJ1-5
CASSLDSGSGTDTQYF	TGCGCCAGCAGCTTGGATTCCGGGTCGGGCACAGATACGCAGTATTTT	NA	TRBV5-1	NA	TRBJ2-3
CASSPGIYQPQHF	TGTGCCAGCAGCCCGGGTATTTATCAGCCCCAGCATTTT	once	TRBV12-3/TRBV12-4	NA	TRBJ1-5
CASSLVHEYGSPLHF	TGTGCCAGCAGCTTAGTCCACGAATACGGTTCACCCCTCCACTTT	NA	TRBV7-2	NA	TRBJ1-6
CASSDGTAVGGYTF	TGTGCCAGCAGTGATGGGACAGCTGTTGGTGGCTACACCTTC	NA	TRBV6-1	TRBD1	TRBJ1-2
CASSIARGGRAKNQPQHF	TGTGCCAGTAGTATAGCCCGGGGGGGCAGGGCGAAAAATCAGCCCCAGCATTTT	NA	TRBV19	NA	TRBJ1-5
CSVRSKGVAGELFF	TGCAGCGTTCGTTCCAAAGGGGTCGCCGGGGAGCTGTTTTTT	NA	TRBV29-1	NA	TRBJ2-2
CASSYRQGNSPLHF	TGCGCCAGCAGCTACCGACAGGGGAATTCACCCCTCCACTTT	NA	TRBV4-1	TRBD1	TRBJ1-6
CASRPGGGFDEQFF	TGTGCCAGCAGGCCAGGGGGCGGGTTTGATGAGCAGTTCTTC	NA	TRBV7-9	TRBD1	TRBJ2-1
CATSTGAGVSPLHF	TGTGCCACCAGCACTGGGGCAGGGGTATCACCCCTCCACTTT	NA	TRBV15	NA	TRBJ1-6
CASSASPLGRDTNYGYTF	TGTGCCAGCAGCGCGTCCCCTCTTGGGAGGGATACTAACTATGGCTACACCTTC	NA	TRBV9	NA	TRBJ1-2
CASSSQGKQYEKLFF	TGTGCCAGCAGCTCACAGGGGAAGCAGTATGAAAAACTGTTTTTT	NA	TRBV5-6	TRBD1	TRBJ1-4
CASSLSFVSGNTIYF	TGTGCCAGCAGCTTATCCTTCGTATCTGGAAACACCATATATTTT	NA	TRBV11-2	NA	TRBJ1-3
CATAGGGSGNEQFF	TGTGCCACCGCGGGCGGGGGTTCTGGCAATGAGCAGTTCTTC	NA	TRBV24-1	TRBD2	TRBJ2-1
CASSLSGQGFVYGYTF	TGTGCCAGCAGCTTATCGGGACAGGGGTTCGTCTATGGCTACACCTTC	NA	TRBV7-9	TRBD1	TRBJ1-2
CASRSRVFDSPLHF	TGTGCCAGTAGATCCAGGGTATTCGATTCACCCCTCCACTTT	NA	TRBV19	NA	TRBJ1-6
CASRPYGSGGPTDTQYF	TGTGCCAGCAGGCCCTATGGTAGCGGGGGGCCCACAGATACGCAGTATTTT	NA	TRBV7-9	TRBD2	TRBJ2-3
CASSLDLSTTDTQYF	TGTGCCAGCAGCTTGGACCTTAGCACCACAGATACGCAGTATTTT	NA	TRBV5-4	NA	TRBJ2-3
CASSLGQNQPQHF	TGTGCCAGCAGCTTAGGTCAGAATCAGCCCCAGCATTTT	NA	TRBV7-2	NA	TRBJ1-5
CASSRGGAGSNEKLFF	TGTGCCAGCAGCAGGGGGGGGGCAGGGAGTAATGAAAAACTGTTTTTT	NA	TRBV5-4	NA	TRBJ1-4
CASSPSDTEAFF	TGTGCCAGCAGTCCGTCGGACACTGAAGCTTTCTTT	NA	TRBV12-3/TRBV12-4	NA	TRBJ1-1
CASSNPRGTEAFF	TGTGCCAGCAGCAATCCACGGGGCACTGAAGCTTTCTTT	NA	TRBV11-2	NA	TRBJ1-1
CASSFALGEGEAF	TGTGCCAGCAGCTTTGCGCTAGGGGAGGGCGAGGCTTTT	NA	TRBV28	NA	TRBJ1-4